This record concerns one T cell receptor beta chain sequence. This CDR3 has 16 residues. In germline, CDR1 is MNHEY, CDR2 SMNVEV (reference sequence). V shed 6 bases and J shed 0 bases, with 15 bases lying between them. The record originates from a study of blood T cell repertoires in COVID-19. The cohort comprised adults aged roughly 18 to 90 years residing in about 25 US areas. Participants' own reports of clinical history determined their cohort assignment. Repertoires were generated with immunoSEQ multiplex PCR, while TCRdb's copy carries only in-frame clones and drops some. Among 330,000 or so clones listed, 70% to 90% were seen once.

The sequencing input was PBMCs or T cells enriched from blood (not recorded which). J is TRBJ1-5 and V is TRBV27; TRBD1 might be the D (6 bases). This receptor was obtained from a man in his forties or fifties in a cohort exposed to, infected with or recovered from COVID-19 (not recorded which). The CDR3 here is CASRLQGPYSNQPQHF. The DNA of the CDR3 is TGTGCCAGCAGGCTACAGGGACCATATAGCAATCAGCCCCAGCATTTT.